This T cell receptor beta chain originates from a study of T cell repertoires in cytomegalovirus infection. Whole-study context: Shared public TCR beta signatures pointed to both CMV infection and a matching HLA type. Notes on the study in general: Within the response measured ex vivo, HLA-C-restricted CMV-specific TCR beta clonotypes were dominant. Totalled public TCR beta family frequency picked out people who carried CMV plus the relevant HLA.

This clonotype occurred many times. What it binds is unknown. TCRdb passed the reads through MiXCR, listing each CDR3 protein once. The sample gives around 440,000 distinct CDR3 sequences, roughly 10% of which show up once; 10% is in the top ten. Per the germline V gene, CDR1 is LNHDA and CDR2 is SQIVND (reference sequence). Deletions cut 5 bases from V and 0 bases from J, with 17 bases between. This CDR3 has 18 residues. The origin of this receptor is a human donor in good health (CMV status not recorded). Some clones in this sample may be carry-over from other donors' samples. V is TRBV19 and J is TRBJ2-6, with D maybe TRBD2 (5 bases). Sequencing used PBMCs. CDR3 sequence reads: CASSGGRASGSGANVLTF. CDR3 bases: TGTGCCAGTAGTGGAGGTCGGGCCTCCGGCTCTGGGGCCAACGTCCTGACTTTC.